A single sample is the source of the 9 T cell receptor beta chains below, sequenced in a study of OX40 agonist ivuxolimab in advanced cancers. The repertoire was sequenced with immunoSEQ multiplex PCR; TCRdb's copy has only in-frame clones and lacks some. This table has about 69,000 clones, roughly nine tenths appearing once. The material was CD4+ or CD8+ T cells sorted from blood, obtained in a trial of the OX40 agonist ivuxolimab. The receptors here all came from an adult with an advanced solid tumor such as melanoma, head and neck, liver or kidney cancer.

This rearrangement joins TRBV10-2 to TRBJ2-3, with 7 nucleotides matching TRBD1. V shed 6 bases and J 2 bases; nucleotides not matched to a gene: 5. The germline V gene encodes CDR1 WSHSY and CDR2 SAAADI. The CDR3 is 14 residues long. In nucleotides, the CDR3 is TGCGCCAGCAGACCGACAGGGCCCACAGATACGCAGTATTTT. Residues: CASRPTGPTDTQYF.

Written as DNA, the CDR3 is TGTGCCAGCGTCGGGGTGCGGGAGGGCTCACTTGAGCAGTTCTTC. As protein: CASVGVREGSLEQFF. The chain carries TRBV19 and TRBJ2-1, with 9 bases identical to TRBD2. Germline-derived CDR1 and CDR2 are LNHDA and SQIVND (reference sequence). The ends lost 9 bases at V and 9 bases at J; junction bases unmatched: 15. The CDR3 has 15 residues.

The V call is TRBV4-3, the J call TRBJ2-2; tentative D call: TRBD2 (6 bases). Trimming left V 1 base short and J 0 bases short, with 9 bases between. Per the germline V gene, CDR1 is LGHNA and CDR2 is YSLEER. This CDR3 is built from 16 residues. The CDR3 sequence is CASSQALAANTGELFF. CDR3 sequence (DNA): TGCGCCAGCAGCCAAGCTTTAGCGGCGAACACCGGGGAGCTGTTTTTT.

This chain connects TRBV6-5 to TRBJ2-3; TRBD1 is a possible D gene (6 bases). Deletions cut 1 base from V and 3 bases from J, with 11 bases between. The germline V gene has CDR1 MNHEY and CDR2 SVGAGI. This CDR3 has 15 residues. CDR3 DNA: TGTGCCAGCAGTTACTTGACAGGCTTAACAGATACGCAGTATTTT. Its protein is CASSYLTGLTDTQYF.

The chain is built from TRBV16 and TRBJ2-3; D tentatively fits TRBD1 or TRBD2 (6 bases each). Looked up from germline, CDR1 is KGHSY and CDR2 is FQNENV. The CDR3 runs to 16 residues. Trimming removed 3 bases at V and 6 bases at J, with 19 bases between. CDR3 in DNA: TGTGCCAGCAGCCAGGGGGGCCCCCTGGATTTTGATACGCAGTATTTT. This codes for CASSQGGPLDFDTQYF. The full variable domain, completed using reference TRBV16 and TRBJ2-3, is GEEVAQTPKHLVRGEGQKAKLYCAPIKGHSYVFWYQQVLKNEFKFLISFQNENVFDETGMPKERFSAKCLPNSPCSLEIQATKLEDSAVYFCASSQGGPLDFDTQYFGPGTRLTVL.

This sequence joins TRBV9 and TRBJ1-1, with TRBD1 matching 11 bases. V gave up 4 bases and J gave up 0 bases; unmatched junction bases: 8. The CDR3 runs 17 residues. Germline lookup yields CDR1 SGDLS and CDR2 YYNGEE. The CDR3 here is CASSKDRGRGMNTEAFF. The CDR3 region has the DNA TGTGCCAGCAGCAAGGACAGGGGGCGCGGAATGAACACTGAAGCTTTCTTT. Complete variable domain (other parts from reference TRBV9 and TRBJ1-1): DSGVTQTPKHLITATGQRVTLRCSPRSGDLSVYWYQQSLDQGLQFLIQYYNGEERAKGNILERFSAQQFPDLHSELNLSSLELGDSALYFCASSKDRGRGMNTEAFFGQGTRLTVV.

The J gene is TRBJ2-2, the V gene TRBV28; 8 bases align to TRBD1. In germline, CDR1 is MDHEN, CDR2 SYDVKM. The CDR3 loop spans 16 amino acids. The J segment lost 4 bases and the V segment lost 2 bases, leaving 6 bases of the junction unmatched. In DNA, the CDR3 is TGTGCCAGCAGTTTAGGCCCAGGGGGCACCACCGGGGAGCTGTTTTTT. It codes for CASSLGPGGTTGELFF.

The rearrangement links TRBV19 to TRBJ2-1; D uncertain. Germline assignment: CDR1 LNHDA and CDR2 SQIVND (reference sequence). This CDR3 is built from 17 residues. The V end lost 4 bases, the J end lost 4 bases, and 20 bases lay between the germline ends. The CDR3 sequence: CASSNGWYNVAYNEQFF. CDR3 nucleotides: TGTGCCAGTAGTAACGGGTGGTACAATGTGGCGTACAATGAGCAGTTCTTC.

This clone was found once. This chain connects TRBV6-1 to TRBJ1-1; no clear D. Between the trimmed V and J ends, which lost 4 bases and 2 bases, there was a span of 5 bases. Germline V lookup: CDR1 MNHNS, CDR2 SASEGT. The CDR3 covers 12 residues. The CDR3 nucleotides read TGTGCCAGCAGTGCTTATAACACTGAAGCTTTCTTT. This encodes CASSAYNTEAFF.